These 15 T cell receptor beta chains were sequenced from one sample in a study of beta chain features in type 1 diabetes. The sequenced template was cDNA made from the entire isolated RNA. Some clones are missing from TCRdb's copy, which holds only in-frame ones; the method was immunoSEQ multiplex PCR. This sample yields 620,000 or so clones, of which 15% to 19% are seen a single time; under 0.095% belongs to the top ten. Input material: naive CD4+ T cells from blood. All receptors come from a man aged 18 to 29 in good health.

The rearrangement joins TRBV5-1 to TRBJ2-3; possibly TRBD2 for D (6 bases). V gave up 3 bases and J gave up 7 bases, with 15 bases separating them. Germline V gene data show CDR1 as SGHRS and CDR2 as YFSETQ. The CDR3 has 14 residues. As DNA, the CDR3 is TGCGCCAGCAGCTCTAGGGGCGGGGAGCATACGCAGTATTTT. Its protein is CASSSRGGEHTQYF.

This clone appeared once. The chain couples TRBV7-9 to TRBJ2-7, with D possibly being TRBD2 (6 bases). The germline V and J ends were trimmed by 5 bases and 3 bases, with 17 bases remaining between them. The germline V gene encodes CDR1 SEHNR and CDR2 FQNEAQ (reference sequence). CDR3 length: 15 residues. The CDR3: CASSRLRDFHYEQYF. The CDR3 region has the DNA TGTGCCAGCAGCCGCCTCCGGGACTTTCACTACGAGCAGTACTTC.

This clone was found a few times. The V and J genes are TRBV7-2 and TRBJ2-7, with TRBD2 as a possible D gene (6 bases). Germline-derived CDR1 and CDR2 are SGHTA and FQGNSA. V was cut by 5 bases and J by 0 bases, with 17 bases left in between. The CDR3 runs 16 residues. The CDR3, as DNA: TGTGCCAGCAGCCGACTCGGGCTAGCGCTCTCCTACGAGCAGTACTTC. Residues: CASSRLGLALSYEQYF. Full variable domain (outside the CDR3, taken from reference TRBV7-2 and TRBJ2-7): GAGVSQSPSNKVTEKGKDVELRCDPISGHTALYWYRQSLGQGLEFLIYFQGNSAPDKSGLPSDRFSAERTGGSVSTLTIQRTQQEDSAVYLCASSRLGLALSYEQYFGPGTRLTVT.

The chain links TRBV2 to TRBJ1-3; maybe TRBD1 (5 bases). Germline loops: CDR1 SNHLY, CDR2 FYNNEI. V lost 5 bases and J lost 11, with 19 bases in between. The CDR3 length is 14 residues. The CDR3 region is CASSNEWTTSAIYF. The DNA for the CDR3 is TGTGCCAGCAGTAACGAATGGACAACTTCTGCCATATATTTT.

V gene TRBV4-2 combines with J gene TRBJ2-1; 11 positions match TRBD2. This CDR3 is 16 amino acids long. Per germline, CDR1 LGHNA and CDR2 YNFKEQ. The V gene end was trimmed by 5 bases and the J gene end by 4 bases; junction bases not matched to a gene: 7. As DNA, the CDR3 is TGTGCCAGCAGCTCAACGACTAGCGGGGTTTACAATGAGCAGTTCTTC. Protein sequence: CASSSTTSGVYNEQFF.

This clone appeared a few times. The V gene is TRBV2, the J gene TRBJ2-5, with TRBD1 matching 9 bases. The CDR3 covers 12 residues. The J segment lost 14 bases and the V segment lost 5 bases, leaving 9 bases of the junction unmatched. Germline loops: CDR1 SNHLY, CDR2 FYNNEI. CDR3 bases: TGTGCCAGCAGTCAAACCGGGACAGGGATCTACTTC. Translating gives CASSQTGTGIYF.

For this clone: Other DNA sequences from this sample encode an identical CDR3 as well. V is TRBV4-2 and J is TRBJ2-7; D uncertain. The V gene lost 0 bases and the J gene lost 2 bases, with 8 bases spanning the gap. The CDR3 is made up of 14 amino acids. Germline-derived CDR1 and CDR2 are LGHNA and YNFKEQ. CDR3 loop: CASSQDLAAYEQYF. The DNA of the CDR3 is TGTGCCAGCAGCCAAGATCTGGCAGCCTACGAGCAGTACTTC.

This clone has more than one count but fewer than ten. V and J are TRBV6-5 and TRBJ1-1; 9 nucleotides line up with TRBD1. CDR1 and CDR2 (germline): MNHEY, SVGAGI. The CDR3 contains 14 residues. V lost 6 bases, J lost 1 base, and 3 bases stayed unmatched. The CDR3 spells CASSLGQGNTEAFF. DNA for the CDR3: TGTGCCAGCAGCCTGGGACAGGGGAACACTGAAGCTTTCTTT.

The chain uses TRBV7-9 and TRBJ2-1, with D uncertain. CDR1 is SEHNR and CDR2 is FQNEAQ in the germline V gene (reference sequence). The CDR3 totals 16 residues. Trimming pared 3 bases from V and 2 bases from J, leaving 14 bases between. CDR3 nucleotide sequence: TGTGCCAGCAGCTTCCGACTGGACCCCACCTACAATGAGCAGTTCTTC. Translated: CASSFRLDPTYNEQFF.

The chain is built from TRBV18 and TRBJ1-2, with D hard to call. The germline CDR1 and CDR2 sequences are KGHSH and LQKENI. The CDR3 runs to 15 residues. V shed 3 bases and J shed 4 bases, with 15 bases lying between them. CDR3 bases: TGTGCCAGCTCACCGCCCGCCGAAGTATTCTATGGCTACACCTTC. Its translation: CASSPPAEVFYGYTF.

The chain couples TRBV9 to TRBJ1-2; the D gene is possibly TRBD1 (5 bases). The CDR3 consists of 15 residues. V lost 0 bases to trimming and J lost 8 bases, with 17 bases between them. The V gene's germline CDR1 is SGDLS and CDR2 YYNGEE. The CDR3 sequence is CASSVVRQPLGGYTF. The CDR3 DNA follows: TGTGCCAGCAGCGTAGTTCGACAGCCCTTGGGGGGCTACACCTTC.

This clone was counted between two and nine times. V gene TRBV13 combines with J gene TRBJ1-5; D is undetermined. Looked up from germline, CDR1 is PRHDT and CDR2 is FYEKMQ (reference sequence). V lost 4 bases and J 5 bases, leaving 15 bases between the germline ends. CDR3 length: 15 residues. CDR3 DNA sequence: TGTGCCAGCAGCTCCCGCGTCGACGGGGATCAGCCCCAGCATTTT. It codes for CASSSRVDGDQPQHF. Supplemented by reference TRBV13 and TRBJ1-5, the full variable domain reads AAGVIQSPRHLIKEKRETATLKCYPIPRHDTVYWYQQGPGQDPQFLISFYEKMQSDKGSIPDRFSAQQFSDYHSELNMSSLELGDSALYFCASSSRVDGDQPQHFGDGTRLSIL.

V is TRBV28 and J is TRBJ2-7; 7 positions match TRBD1. The V gene end was trimmed by 4 bases and the J gene end by 3 bases; junction bases not matched to a gene: 6. In germline, CDR1 is MDHEN, CDR2 SYDVKM. The CDR3 is 14 amino acids. This chain's CDR3 is CASSSMGQRYEQYF. The CDR3 nucleotides are TGTGCCAGCAGTTCCATGGGACAGCGCTACGAGCAGTACTTC.

The chain employs TRBV5-4 and TRBJ2-7; D is possibly TRBD1 (6 bases). CDR1 is SGHNT, CDR2 YYREEE, per germline (reference sequence). V lost 0 bases, J lost 5 bases, and 12 bases lay in between. The CDR3 has 14 residues. The CDR3 loop reads CASSLVRGRDEQYF. The CDR3 nucleotides are TGTGCCAGCAGCTTGGTCAGGGGCCGGGACGAGCAGTACTTC.

The chain couples TRBV28 to TRBJ1-1; no clear D gene. V lost 2 bases and J 3 bases, leaving 13 bases between the germline ends. Germline-derived CDR1 and CDR2 are MDHEN and SYDVKM. There are 15 residues in the CDR3. Here the CDR3 DNA reads TGTGCCAGCAGTTTAGGTGGGAACGGGTACACTGAAGCTTTCTTT. This sequence encodes CASSLGGNGYTEAFF.